Shown below are 23 T cell receptor beta chains from a single sample sequenced in a study of blood T cell repertoires in COVID-19. TCRdb's copy holds only in-frame clones and misses some; the assay was immunoSEQ multiplex PCR. The repertoire holds about 160,000 clones, with 85% as singletons. The sample comprised peripheral blood. These receptors all come from a human donor with acute or convalescent COVID-19. The donor label of this sample is uncertain.

The chain couples TRBV11-2 to TRBJ1-3, with a weak D call TRBD1 (6 bases). V lost 2 bases and J lost 0, with 14 bases in between. The CDR3 loop spans 17 amino acids. Per germline, CDR1 SGHAT and CDR2 FQNNGV. CDR3 DNA: TGTGCCAGCAGCTTAATAACGTCAGGGGCCTCTGGAAACACCATATATTTT. Protein product: CASSLITSGASGNTIYF.

The table lists this clone with a count of one. J is TRBJ1-2 and V is TRBV6-1; the D gene is possibly TRBD1 (6 bases). The CDR3 length is 16 residues. V gave up 2 bases and J gave up 3 bases, with 16 bases separating them. From germline, CDR1 is MNHNS and CDR2 SASEGT. The DNA for the CDR3 is TGTGCCAGCAGTGAAACCCTTCGGGACATTTACTATGGCTACACCTTC. Protein product: CASSETLRDIYYGYTF.

V gene TRBV30 combines with J gene TRBJ1-5, with D possibly matching TRBD1 (5 bases). From germline, CDR1 is GTSNPN and CDR2 SVGIG (reference sequence). Trimming pared 2 bases from V and 4 bases from J, leaving 15 bases between. This CDR3 spans 15 amino acids. The CDR3 loop reads CAWSSRTGGNQPQHF. In nucleotides, the CDR3 is TGTGCCTGGAGTTCTCGGACGGGGGGAAATCAGCCCCAGCATTTT.

The V gene is TRBV9, the J gene TRBJ1-1; 7 nucleotides align to TRBD1. The CDR3 runs to 15 residues. The trim removed 0 bases at V and 4 bases at J, leaving 6 bases unmatched. Per the germline V gene, CDR1 is SGDLS and CDR2 is YYNGEE. CDR3 sequence reads: CASSVEVRGFTEAFF. In nucleotides, the CDR3 is TGTGCCAGCAGCGTAGAGGTCAGGGGGTTCACTGAAGCTTTCTTT.

The chain combines TRBV29-1 with TRBJ1-1, with a possible D match to TRBD1 (5 bases). Germline V gene lookup returns CDR1 SQVTM and CDR2 ANQGSEA. This CDR3 spans 12 amino acids. The V gene lost 3 bases and the J gene lost 5 bases, with 10 bases spanning the gap. This CDR3 is CSVDRVGTEAFF. CDR3 nucleotides: TGCAGCGTTGACAGGGTAGGAACTGAAGCTTTCTTT.

This clone was seen only once. This chain links TRBV15 with TRBJ1-4; D possibly corresponds to TRBD1 (5 bases). Germline V CDR1 and CDR2: LNHNV, YYDKDF (reference sequence). Between the trimmed V and J ends, which lost 1 base and 8 bases, there was a span of 14 bases. The CDR3 runs to 15 residues. CDR3 protein: CATSRVLTVREKLFF. Here the CDR3 DNA reads TGTGCCACCAGCAGAGTGTTGACAGTCCGGGAAAAACTGTTTTTT.

This clone was detected only a few times. The chain links TRBV30 to TRBJ1-3, with 7 bases aligning to TRBD1. V was pared by 1 base and J by 4 bases, with 10 bases of the junction left unmatched. Germline CDR1 is GTSNPN and CDR2 is SVGIG (reference sequence). There are 16 residues in the CDR3. CDR3 DNA: TGTGCCTGGAGTGGAACTAGGGGGCGCGAGGGAAACACCATATATTTT. Amino acid sequence: CAWSGTRGREGNTIYF. Full variable domain (remainder filled in from reference TRBV30 and TRBJ1-3): SQTIHQWPATLVQPVGSPLSLECTVEGTSNPNLYWYRQAAGRGLQLLFYSVGIGQISSEVPQNLSASRPQDRQFILSSKKLLLSDSGFYLCAWSGTRGREGNTIYFGEGSWLTVV.

Only a few counts were recorded for this clone. The CDR3 loop reads CASSPLDWAEAFF. CDR3 DNA: TGTGCCAGCTCACCTCTGGACTGGGCTGAAGCTTTCTTT. The chain joins TRBV18 to TRBJ1-1; D gene ambiguous. From germline, CDR1 is KGHSH and CDR2 LQKENI. V was shortened by 3 bases and J by 6 bases, with 11 bases between the two germline ends. This CDR3 contains 13 residues.

J is TRBJ2-3 and V is TRBV9, with D possibly being TRBD1 (6 bases). The CDR3 length is 17 residues. V was pared by 1 base and J by 1 base, with 16 bases between. CDR1 is SGDLS, CDR2 YYNGEE, per germline. CDR3 DNA: TGTGCCAGCAGCGTACGAGGGTCGTCAGGGGGCACAGATACGCAGTATTTT. As protein: CASSVRGSSGGTDTQYF.

The gene calls are TRBV6-2 or TRBV6-3 and TRBJ2-3; 8 bases fit TRBD2. This CDR3 contains 14 residues. Unmatched junction bases numbered 8, after V lost 6 bases and J lost 6 bases. Germline-derived CDR1 and CDR2 are MNHEY and SVGEGT. This CDR3 reads CASSHSGRIDTQYF. Here the CDR3 DNA reads TGTGCCAGCAGCCACAGCGGGAGAATCGATACGCAGTATTTT.

The chain recombines TRBV4-1 with TRBJ2-4, with TRBD2 matching over 7 bases. Germline V gene sequence: CDR1 MGHRA, CDR2 YSYEKL. Losses at the gene ends were 0 bases for V and 0 bases for J; bases not matched to a gene: 11. CDR3 length equals 19 residues. CDR3 region: CASSQDHQRGYLAKNIQYF. The CDR3 DNA reads as TGCGCCAGCAGCCAAGATCACCAGCGGGGCTATTTAGCCAAAAACATTCAGTACTTC.

This sequence joins TRBV4-3 and TRBJ1-5; 9 nucleotides line up with TRBD1. CDR1 is LGHNA and CDR2 is YSLEER in the germline V gene. This CDR3 contains 16 residues. V shed 2 bases and J 4 bases; nucleotides not matched to a gene: 6. The CDR3 loop is CASSQLAGTGNQPQHF. The CDR3 DNA is TGCGCCAGCAGCCAACTGGCCGGGACAGGGAATCAGCCCCAGCATTTT.

The chain carries TRBV9 and TRBJ1-6; 10 bases align to TRBD1. V shed 4 bases and J 2 bases; nucleotides not matched to a gene: 9. CDR3 length: 18 residues. The germline gives CDR1 SGDLS, CDR2 YYNGEE. CDR3 bases: TGTGCCAGCAGCCCGGGACAGGGGACCCGGGCCTATAATTCACCCCTCCACTTT. Its translation is CASSPGQGTRAYNSPLHF.

The gene calls are TRBV20-1 and TRBJ1-5, with D tentatively TRBD1 (6 bases). There are 14 residues in the CDR3. V lost 3 bases and J 6 bases, leaving 15 bases between the germline ends. The V gene's germline CDR1 is DFQATT and CDR2 SNEGSKA (reference sequence). In DNA form, the CDR3 reads TGCAGTGCTAGTAGACAGGACCCTAGTCAGCCCCAGCATTTT. As protein: CSASRQDPSQPQHF.

Concerning this clone: The same CDR3 also results from other DNA sequences found in this sample. The chain recombines TRBV27 with TRBJ1-3; weak D call: TRBD1 (5 bases). This CDR3 has 15 residues. V lost 2 bases, J lost 0 bases, and 8 bases lay in between. Germline loops: CDR1 MNHEY, CDR2 SMNVEV (reference sequence). This chain's CDR3 is CASSLQGTSGNTIYF. The CDR3 DNA reads TGTGCCAGCAGTTTACAGGGAACCTCTGGAAACACCATATATTTT.

The rearrangement links TRBV28 to TRBJ1-2; D may be TRBD1 (5 bases). The CDR3 is made up of 12 amino acids. Germline V CDR1 and CDR2: MDHEN, SYDVKM. The V and J ends lost 7 bases and 3 bases respectively, with 9 bases between them. The CDR3 loop is CASKDSYYGYTF. The CDR3, as DNA: TGTGCCAGCAAAGACAGCTACTATGGCTACACCTTC.

This clone was seen a handful of times. The same CDR3 also results from other DNA sequences found in this sample. The chain links TRBV7-3 to TRBJ2-3, with D possibly TRBD2 on 6 matching bases. The CDR3 is 15 amino acids. Germline V gene sequence: CDR1 SGHTA, CDR2 FQGTGA. Trimming removed 2 bases from V and 1 base from J, with 10 bases in between. The CDR3 sequence is CASSLGGGGTDTQYF. CDR3 sequence (DNA): TGTGCCAGCAGCTTAGGTGGCGGGGGCACAGATACGCAGTATTTT.

In nucleotides, the CDR3 is TGTGCCAGCAGCTTGGGAGCAAGTGGCAATCAGCCCCAGCATTTT. It encodes CASSLGASGNQPQHF. The V call is TRBV5-4, the J call TRBJ1-5; no reliable D call. CDR3 length: 15 residues. Germline values: CDR1 SGHNT, CDR2 YYREEE (reference sequence). The germline V and J ends were trimmed by 0 bases and 2 bases, with 9 bases remaining between them.

The rearrangement joins TRBV2 to TRBJ1-4, with D perhaps TRBD1 (6 bases). The germline V gene encodes CDR1 SNHLY and CDR2 FYNNEI. V lost 6 bases and J 8 bases, leaving 13 bases between the germline ends. The CDR3 has 13 residues. This CDR3 reads CASRPGGPEKLFF. For the CDR3, the DNA is TGTGCCAGCAGACCCGGGGGGCCGGAAAAACTGTTTTTT.

This CDR3 reads CASSQVGHSTYNEQFF. CDR3 sequence (DNA): TGTGCCAGCAGCCAAGTGGGGCACAGCACGTACAATGAGCAGTTCTTC. This chain uses TRBV14 with TRBJ2-1; D possibly corresponds to TRBD1 (5 bases). The CDR3 loop spans 16 amino acids. The germline V gene encodes CDR1 SGHDN and CDR2 FVKESK. The ends were cut back, 1 base at V and 4 bases at J, with 14 bases in the middle.

V gene TRBV9 combines with J gene TRBJ1-1; no firm D call. The V gene's germline CDR1 is SGDLS and CDR2 YYNGEE. The CDR3 is made up of 13 amino acids. V lost 4 bases to trimming and J lost 4 bases, with 11 bases between them. The CDR3 spells CASSWNPGTEAFF. The CDR3 coding sequence is TGTGCCAGCAGCTGGAACCCGGGCACTGAAGCTTTCTTT.

DNA of the CDR3: TGTGCCAGCAGTGAAGCGTCGGTATATAATTCACCCCTCCACTTT. Translating it yields CASSEASVYNSPLHF. This sequence joins TRBV2 and TRBJ1-6, with D unresolved. The V and J ends lost 0 bases and 4 bases respectively, with 7 bases between them. The CDR3 extends over 15 amino acids. CDR1 is SNHLY, CDR2 FYNNEI, per germline.

J is TRBJ1-2 and V is TRBV6-5; 7 bases fit TRBD1. The CDR3 runs to 15 residues. The V segment lost 7 bases and the J segment 2 bases; nucleotides outside the gene matches: 10. CDR1 and CDR2 from the germline V gene are MNHEY and SVGAGI. The CDR3: CASIPPGQRNYGYTF. CDR3 nucleotides: TGTGCCAGCATCCCTCCGGGACAGAGAAACTATGGCTACACCTTC.